This T cell receptor (beta chain) is drawn from a study of early T cells in non-severe SARS-CoV-2 infection. Trimming took 1 base from V and 0 from J, leaving 7 bases between them. The length of the CDR3 is 15 residues. Germline V gene lookup returns CDR1 MDHEN and CDR2 SYDVKM. The table lists this clonotype with a count of one. TCRdb reprocessed the 5' RACE reads with MiXCR, giving one entry per CDR3 protein. The profile shows tens of thousands of distinct CDR3 sequences, 6.1% of them singletons. The receptor's source is an adult who was a healthcare worker with PCR-confirmed SARS-CoV-2 infection or an uninfected control (not recorded which). Sequencing was done on a sample of whole blood. The rearrangement joins TRBV28 to TRBJ1-3; D not certain. The CDR3 sequence: CASSLSQSSGNTIYF. The CDR3 DNA follows: TGTGCCAGCAGTTTATCGCAGAGCTCTGGAAACACCATATATTTT.